This entry features one T cell receptor beta chain sequence. Here immunoSEQ multiplex PCR was the method, and the copy in TCRdb shows in-frame clones only, minus some. This sample has roughly 400,000 clones, with about 93% found just once. This sample was included in a study of control samples from healthy donors and cancer patients. The receptor was derived from a middle-aged man with head and neck cancer. The sequenced material came from PBMCs.

The CDR3 spells CASVTRGRNTEAFF. In DNA, the CDR3 is TGTGCCAGCGTTACTCGGGGCAGGAACACTGAAGCTTTCTTT. The chain links TRBV25-1 to TRBJ1-1; tentative D call: TRBD1 (5 bases). Germline CDR1 reads MGHDK; CDR2 reads SYGVNS. Trimming shortened V by 8 bases and J by 1 base, and 14 bases separated the two germline ends. There are 14 residues in the CDR3. Filled out from reference TRBV25-1 and TRBJ1-1, the complete variable domain reads EADIYQTPRYLVIGTGKKITLECSQTMGHDKMYWYQQDPGMELHLIHYSYGVNSTEKGDLSSESTVSRIRTEHFPLTLESARPSHTSQYLCASVTRGRNTEAFFGQGTRLTVV.